The 5 T cell receptor beta chains below all came from one sample that was sequenced in a study of cytomegalovirus exposure and HLA in healthy donors (dated by TCRdb to the late 2010s). Receptors were amplified or captured by the immunoSEQ multiplex PCR assay. For the multiplex PCR, a mixture combining 60 forward primers for TCR Vbeta segments and 13 reverse primers for TCR Jbeta segments was used. Not all clones reach the TCRdb copy of this immuneACCESS table, which keeps in-frame sequences only. Checked studies attribute under half of the gap to unresolved V genes and leave the rest unexplained. Within this sample are about 120,000 clones, with about 61% of them counted one time only. The ten largest make up roughly 8.7% of the sample. Sequenced input: PBMCs. These receptors all stem from a man aged 18-30 years in good health and CMV-seropositive.

This clone was recorded once. The rearrangement joins TRBV5-6 to TRBJ2-7; D ambiguous. The V end lost 0 bases, the J end lost 6 bases, and 13 bases lay between the germline ends. CDR1 is SGHDT and CDR2 is YYEEEE in the germline V gene. This CDR3 has 14 amino acids. CDR3 DNA sequence: TGTGCCAGCAGCTTGGGTGGCGGTTTATCCGAGCAGTACTTC. Translated, it gives CASSLGGGLSEQYF.

In this sample, this clone turned up a few times. The chain is built from TRBV6-1 and TRBJ1-2, with TRBD1 as a possible D gene (5 bases). CDR3 size: 14 residues. Trimming took off 6 bases at V and 7 bases at J, with 18 bases between the two ends. Looked up from germline, CDR1 is MNHNS and CDR2 is SASEGT. The CDR3 reads CASSPGGYGAGYTF. CDR3 bases: TGTGCCAGCAGCCCGGGAGGGTACGGGGCTGGCTACACCTTC.

This clone is a singleton in its sample. The V gene is TRBV12-5, the J gene TRBJ1-1; no definite D call. V was trimmed by 9 bases and J by 3 bases, leaving 14 bases between them. CDR3 length equals 13 residues. Germline CDR1 and CDR2: LGHNT and FRNRAP. The CDR3 bases are TGTGCTAGCAGCCCTACAGATTACACTGAAGCTTTCTTT. This codes for CASSPTDYTEAFF.

The chain recombines TRBV27 with TRBJ1-2, with D perhaps matching TRBD1 (5 bases). Germline V gives CDR1 MNHEY, CDR2 SMNVEV (reference sequence). With 11 bases removed from V and 4 bases from J, the gap between germline ends came to 20 bases. CDR3 length: 14 amino acids. CDR3 coding DNA: TGTGCCGGCTCCCAGTGGGGCAGAATCTATGGCTACACCTTC. This translates into CAGSQWGRIYGYTF.

The CDR3 DNA sequence: TGTGCCAGCAGCTTGGCAGGGGCAGCTCCCTACTATGGCTACACCTTC. Protein sequence: CASSLAGAAPYYGYTF. The J gene is TRBJ1-2, the V gene TRBV5-4, with a possible D match to TRBD1 (6 bases). The germline gives CDR1 SGHNT, CDR2 YYREEE (reference sequence). The CDR3 is 16 residues long. V lost 0 bases and J 3 bases, leaving 15 bases between the germline ends. Full variable domain (outside the CDR3, taken from reference TRBV5-4 and TRBJ1-2): ETGVTQSPTHLIKTRGQQVTLRCSSQSGHNTVSWYQQALGQGPQFIFQYYREEENGRGNFPPRFSGLQFPNYSSELNVNALELDDSALYLCASSLAGAAPYYGYTFGSGTRLTVV.